This TCR beta chain was identified in a study of technical replicates of blood from several donors. Assay used: immunoSEQ multiplex PCR; TCRdb lists only in-frame clones, some missing. Of more than 75,000 clones listed, about 94% were seen once; the top ten hold 0.24%. The germline CDR1 and CDR2 sequences are MNHEY and SVGAGI. Deletions cut 1 base from V and 1 base from J, with 4 bases between. The CDR3 runs to 14 residues. This rearrangement joins TRBV6-5 to TRBJ2-2; D unresolved. Input material: T cells isolated from PBMCs. This clonotype originated in a human donor in good health. CDR3: CASSYYLNTGELFF. CDR3 in DNA: TGTGCCAGCAGTTACTACTTGAACACCGGGGAGCTGTTTTTT.